These 9 T cell receptor beta chains came from one sample sequenced in a study of blood T cell repertoires in COVID-19. Sequencing was performed with immunoSEQ multiplex PCR; in TCRdb, only in-frame clones are kept and a portion is missing. The profile shows 300,000 to 500,000 clones, more than 75% of them singletons. The material sequenced was PBMCs or T cells enriched from blood (not recorded which). These receptors originate from a woman under 40 with acute COVID-19.

The chain links TRBV9 to TRBJ2-3; D not resolved. V lost 1 base and J lost 2, with 8 bases in between. This CDR3 has 14 amino acids. CDR1 and CDR2 (germline): SGDLS, YYNGEE. CDR3 sequence (DNA): TGTGCCAGCAGCGTACGAACAGCCACAGATACGCAGTATTTT. It yields the protein CASSVRTATDTQYF.

The chain couples TRBV6-1 to TRBJ1-5; perhaps TRBD1 as D (5 bases). The germline CDR1 and CDR2 sequences are MNHNS and SASEGT. With 3 bases removed from V and 5 bases from J, the gap between germline ends came to 11 bases. CDR3 size: 14 residues. Here the CDR3 DNA reads TGTGCCAGCAGTGATCAAGGGGTTCATCAGCCCCAGCATTTT. Amino acids: CASSDQGVHQPQHF.

The CDR3 DNA follows: TGTGCGGGGGGGTCGGCCAAAAACATTCAGTACTTC. Translated: CAGGSAKNIQYF. V is TRBV2 and J is TRBJ2-4, with 7 bases matching TRBD2. CDR3 length: 12 residues. Germline V gives CDR1 SNHLY, CDR2 FYNNEI.

This clone was found once. The V and J genes are TRBV24-1 and TRBJ2-1; D perhaps matches TRBD2 (5 bases). V gave up 7 bases and J gave up 4 bases, with 19 bases separating them. Germline assignment: CDR1 KGHDR and CDR2 SFDVKD. The CDR3 extends over 16 amino acids. The CDR3 DNA reads TGTGCCACCAGCGCTTCGGGGTTCTCATCATACAATGAGCAGTTCTTC. Protein: CATSASGFSSYNEQFF.

This clone was observed a single time. V gene TRBV7-3 combines with J gene TRBJ2-7, with D possibly being TRBD1 (6 bases). CDR1 and CDR2 from the germline V gene are SGHTA and FQGTGA. The CDR3 extends over 14 amino acids. The V and J ends lost 5 bases and 5 bases respectively, with 16 bases between them. The CDR3 nucleotides are TGTGCCAGCAGCCAGGGGCCAAGCCGCGACGAGCAGTACTTC. Translated, it gives CASSQGPSRDEQYF.

The rearrangement joins TRBV7-8 to TRBJ1-1; possibly TRBD1 for D (5 bases). Germline CDR1 reads SGHVS; CDR2 reads FQNEAQ. CDR3 length: 14 amino acids. Trimming pared 4 bases from V and 4 bases from J, leaving 13 bases between. The CDR3 DNA reads as TGTGCCAGCAGCTCCCAGGGCCCCGGCACTGAAGCTTTCTTT. Amino acids: CASSSQGPGTEAFF.

The genes are TRBV10-1 and TRBJ2-7; 7 nucleotides align to TRBD2. V dropped 6 bases and J dropped 2; count of bases not matched to a gene: 4. There are 13 residues in the CDR3. In germline, CDR1 is WNHNN, CDR2 SYGVQD (reference sequence). The CDR3: CASSAGVTYEQYF. The DNA for the CDR3 is TGCGCCAGCAGCGCGGGAGTCACCTACGAGCAGTACTTC.

V and J are TRBV5-1 and TRBJ2-5; 10 bases are a match to TRBD2. The germline V gene encodes CDR1 SGHRS and CDR2 YFSETQ. The J segment lost 6 bases and the V segment lost 4 bases, leaving 9 bases of the junction unmatched. CDR3 length: 15 amino acids. The CDR3 loop reads CASSPQRGGGKTQYF. CDR3 in DNA: TGCGCCAGCAGCCCACAGCGGGGGGGCGGGAAGACCCAGTACTTC.

The chain combines TRBV24-1 with TRBJ2-3; TRBD2 aligns across 16 bases. Looked up from germline, CDR1 is KGHDR and CDR2 is SFDVKD. The V gene end was trimmed by 2 bases and the J gene end by 2 bases; junction bases not matched to a gene: 9. This CDR3 has 20 amino acids. The CDR3 sequence: CATSDWGLAGGQEVTDTQYF. In DNA, the CDR3 is TGTGCCACCAGTGATTGGGGACTAGCGGGGGGGCAGGAGGTCACAGATACGCAGTATTTT.